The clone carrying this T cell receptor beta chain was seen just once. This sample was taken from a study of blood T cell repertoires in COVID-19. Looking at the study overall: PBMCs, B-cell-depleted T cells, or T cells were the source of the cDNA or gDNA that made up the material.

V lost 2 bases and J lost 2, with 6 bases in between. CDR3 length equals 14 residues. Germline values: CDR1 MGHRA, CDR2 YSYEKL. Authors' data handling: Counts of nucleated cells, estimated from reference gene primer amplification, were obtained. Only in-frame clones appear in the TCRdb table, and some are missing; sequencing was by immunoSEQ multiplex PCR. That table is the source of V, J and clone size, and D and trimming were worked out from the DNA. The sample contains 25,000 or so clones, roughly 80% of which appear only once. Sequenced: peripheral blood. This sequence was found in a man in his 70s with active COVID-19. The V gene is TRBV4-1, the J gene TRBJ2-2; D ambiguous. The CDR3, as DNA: TGCGCCAGCAGCCAAACAGTCAACACCGGGGAGCTGTTTTTT. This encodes CASSQTVNTGELFF.